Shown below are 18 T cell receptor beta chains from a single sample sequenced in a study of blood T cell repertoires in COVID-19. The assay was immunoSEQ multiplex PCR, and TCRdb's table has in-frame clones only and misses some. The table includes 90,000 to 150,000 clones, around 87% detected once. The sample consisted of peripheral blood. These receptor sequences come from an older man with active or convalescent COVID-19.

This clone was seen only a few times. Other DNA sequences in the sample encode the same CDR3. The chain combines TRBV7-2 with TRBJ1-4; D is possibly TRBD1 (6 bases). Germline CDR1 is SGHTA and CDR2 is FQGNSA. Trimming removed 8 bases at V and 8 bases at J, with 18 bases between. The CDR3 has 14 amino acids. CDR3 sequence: CASGSGGAGEKLFF. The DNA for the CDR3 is TGTGCCAGCGGATCCGGGGGGGCTGGAGAAAAACTGTTTTTT.

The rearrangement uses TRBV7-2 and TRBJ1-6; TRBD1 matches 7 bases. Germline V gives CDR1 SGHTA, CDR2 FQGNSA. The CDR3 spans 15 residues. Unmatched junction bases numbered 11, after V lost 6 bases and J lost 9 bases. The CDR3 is CASRPSAGGTSPLHF. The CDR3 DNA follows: TGTGCCAGCAGACCCTCCGCAGGGGGAACTTCACCCCTCCACTTT.

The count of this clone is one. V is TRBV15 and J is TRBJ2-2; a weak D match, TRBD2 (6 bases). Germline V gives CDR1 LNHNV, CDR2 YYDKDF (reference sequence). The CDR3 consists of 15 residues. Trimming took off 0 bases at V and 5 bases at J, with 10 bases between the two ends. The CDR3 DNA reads TGTGCCACCAGCAGAGAACGGGAGAGGACCGGGGAGCTGTTTTTT. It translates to CATSRERERTGELFF.

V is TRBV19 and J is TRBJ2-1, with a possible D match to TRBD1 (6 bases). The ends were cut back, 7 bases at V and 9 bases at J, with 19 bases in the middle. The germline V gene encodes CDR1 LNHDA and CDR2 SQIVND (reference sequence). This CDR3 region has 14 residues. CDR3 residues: CASTLGAQGREQFF. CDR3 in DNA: TGTGCCAGTACCCTGGGGGCCCAGGGCCGTGAGCAGTTCTTC. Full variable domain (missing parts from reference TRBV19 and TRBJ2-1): DGGITQSPKYLFRKEGQNVTLSCEQNLNHDAMYWYRQDPGQGLRLIYYSQIVNDFQKGDIAEGYSVSREKKESFPLTVTSAQKNPTAFYLCASTLGAQGREQFFGPGTRLTVL.

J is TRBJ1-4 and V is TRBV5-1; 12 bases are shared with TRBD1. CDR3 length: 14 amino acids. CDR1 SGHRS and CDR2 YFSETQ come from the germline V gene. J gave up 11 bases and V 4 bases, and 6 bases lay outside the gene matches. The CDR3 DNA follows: TGCGCCAGCAGCCGGGGACAGGGGGCGCAGAAACTGTTTTTT. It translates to CASSRGQGAQKLFF.

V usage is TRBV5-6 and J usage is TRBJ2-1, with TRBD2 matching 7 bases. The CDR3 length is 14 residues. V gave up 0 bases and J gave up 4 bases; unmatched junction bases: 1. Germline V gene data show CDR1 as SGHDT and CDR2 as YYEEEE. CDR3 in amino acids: CASSLGRGYNEQFF. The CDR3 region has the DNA TGTGCCAGCAGCTTGGGGCGGGGGTACAATGAGCAGTTCTTC.

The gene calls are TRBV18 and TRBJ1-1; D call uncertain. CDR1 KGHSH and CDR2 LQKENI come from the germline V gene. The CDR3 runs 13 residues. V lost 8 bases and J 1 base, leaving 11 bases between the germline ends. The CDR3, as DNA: TGTGCCAGCCTATGGCCAGGGAACACTGAAGCTTTCTTT. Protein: CASLWPGNTEAFF.

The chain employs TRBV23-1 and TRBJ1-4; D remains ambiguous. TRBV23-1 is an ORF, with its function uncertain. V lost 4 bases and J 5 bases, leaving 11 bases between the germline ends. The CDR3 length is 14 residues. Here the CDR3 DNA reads TGCGCCAGCAGTCGAGATCAGACAAATGAAAAACTGTTTTTT. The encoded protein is CASSRDQTNEKLFF.

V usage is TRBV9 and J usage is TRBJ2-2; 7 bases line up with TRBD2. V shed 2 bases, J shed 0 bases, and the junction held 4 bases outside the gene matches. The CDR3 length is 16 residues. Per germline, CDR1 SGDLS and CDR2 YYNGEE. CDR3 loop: CASSVGGNSNTGELFF. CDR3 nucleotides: TGTGCCAGCAGCGTGGGAGGGAATTCGAACACCGGGGAGCTGTTTTTT.

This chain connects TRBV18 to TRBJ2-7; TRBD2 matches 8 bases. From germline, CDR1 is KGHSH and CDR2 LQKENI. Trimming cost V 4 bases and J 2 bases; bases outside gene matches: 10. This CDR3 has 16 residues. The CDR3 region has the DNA TGTGCCAGCTCACTTGCGGTGGGAGCGGGGGCCTACGAGCAGTACTTC. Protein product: CASSLAVGAGAYEQYF.

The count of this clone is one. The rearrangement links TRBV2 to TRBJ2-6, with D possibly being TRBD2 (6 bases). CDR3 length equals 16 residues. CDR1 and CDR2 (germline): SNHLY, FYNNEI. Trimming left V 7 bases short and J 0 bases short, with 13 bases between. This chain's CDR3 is CASTPRGSSGANVLTF. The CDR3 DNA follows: TGTGCCAGCACCCCCCGGGGGAGCTCTGGGGCCAACGTCCTGACTTTC. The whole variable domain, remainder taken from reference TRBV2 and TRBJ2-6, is EPEVTQTPSHQVTQMGQEVILRCVPISNHLYFYWYRQILGQKVEFLVSFYNNEISEKSEIFDDQFSVERPDGSNFTLKIRSTKLEDSAMYFCASTPRGSSGANVLTFGAGSRLTVL.

The CDR3 sequence: CASTDPGGKGDEQYF. CDR3 bases: TGTGCCAGTACAGACCCGGGCGGGAAGGGAGACGAGCAGTACTTC. J is TRBJ2-7 and V is TRBV28; possible D gene TRBD2, 6 bases. Germline V gene sequence: CDR1 MDHEN, CDR2 SYDVKM. The V gene lost 9 bases and the J gene lost 5 bases, with 23 bases spanning the gap. The length of the CDR3 is 15 residues.

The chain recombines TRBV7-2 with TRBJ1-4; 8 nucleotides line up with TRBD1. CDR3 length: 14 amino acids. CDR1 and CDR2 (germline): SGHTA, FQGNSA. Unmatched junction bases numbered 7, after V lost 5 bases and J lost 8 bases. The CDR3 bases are TGTGCCAGCAGCCTAGACAGGGGAAGGGAAAAACTGTTTTTT. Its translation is CASSLDRGREKLFF.

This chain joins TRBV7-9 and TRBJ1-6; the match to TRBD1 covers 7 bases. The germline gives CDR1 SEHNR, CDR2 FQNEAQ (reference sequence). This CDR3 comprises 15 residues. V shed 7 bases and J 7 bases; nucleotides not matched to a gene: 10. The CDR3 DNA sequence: TGTGCCAGCACCTACGGGGACAGCATCAATTCACCCCTCCACTTT. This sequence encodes CASTYGDSINSPLHF.

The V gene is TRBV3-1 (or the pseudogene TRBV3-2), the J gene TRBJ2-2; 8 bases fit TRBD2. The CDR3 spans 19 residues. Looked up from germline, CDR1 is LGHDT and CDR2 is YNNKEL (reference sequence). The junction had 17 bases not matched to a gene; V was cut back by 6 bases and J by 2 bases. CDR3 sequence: CASSPRAFGLAGNTGELFF. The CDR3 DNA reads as TGTGCCAGCAGTCCAAGAGCCTTTGGGCTAGCGGGCAACACCGGGGAGCTGTTTTTT.

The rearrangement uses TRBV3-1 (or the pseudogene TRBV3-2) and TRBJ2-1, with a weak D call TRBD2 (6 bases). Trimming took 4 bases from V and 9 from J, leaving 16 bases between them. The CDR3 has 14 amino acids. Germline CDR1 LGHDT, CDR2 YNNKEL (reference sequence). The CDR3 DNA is TGTGCCAGCAGCCGTCAGCGGGTGGGGGGTGAGCAGTTCTTC. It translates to CASSRQRVGGEQFF.

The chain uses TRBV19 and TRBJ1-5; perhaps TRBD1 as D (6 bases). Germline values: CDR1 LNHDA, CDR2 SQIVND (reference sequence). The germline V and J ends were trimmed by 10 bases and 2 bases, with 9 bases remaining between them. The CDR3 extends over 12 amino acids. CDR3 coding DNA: TGTGCCACCCGACAGGGCAATCAGCCCCAGCATTTT. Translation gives CATRQGNQPQHF. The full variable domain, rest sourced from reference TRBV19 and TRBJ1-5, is DGGITQSPKYLFRKEGQNVTLSCEQNLNHDAMYWYRQDPGQGLRLIYYSQIVNDFQKGDIAEGYSVSREKKESFPLTVTSAQKNPTAFYLCATRQGNQPQHFGDGTRLSIL.

This CDR3 is CARSTGKGEKLFF. The DNA for the CDR3 is TGTGCCAGATCGACAGGGAAGGGCGAAAAACTGTTTTTT. The V gene is TRBV30, the J gene TRBJ1-4; 7 bases line up with TRBD1. Germline lookup yields CDR1 GTSNPN and CDR2 SVGIG (reference sequence). The CDR3 runs to 13 residues. V lost 8 bases and J lost 8; bases outside the gene matches: 11.